The 2 T cell receptor beta chains presented below share a single source sample, sequenced in a study of T cell responses to AZD1222 COVID-19 vaccine. Some clones are missing from TCRdb's copy, which holds only in-frame ones; the method was immunoSEQ multiplex PCR. The sample lists over 75,000 clones; approximately 83% were seen once. This specimen was peripheral blood, taken 28 days after the second AZD1222 dose. These receptors were taken from an adult who received the AZD1222 COVID-19 vaccine.

The V call is TRBV19, the J call TRBJ2-3, with 7 bases matching TRBD2. Per the germline V gene, CDR1 is LNHDA and CDR2 is SQIVND (reference sequence). CDR3 size: 13 residues. With 5 bases clipped from V and 4 bases from J, the junction kept 3 bases outside the gene matches. CDR3 nucleotides: TGTGCCAGTAGTCTCGGACTAGCAGATACGCAGTATTTT. It is translated as CASSLGLADTQYF.

The rearrangement links TRBV6-2 or TRBV6-3 to TRBJ1-5; TRBD1 is a possible D gene (5 bases). Germline CDR1 reads MNHEY; CDR2 reads SVGEGT. The V end lost 1 base, the J end lost 2 bases, and 6 bases lay between the germline ends. The CDR3 has 14 amino acids. The CDR3 region is CASSYWGGNQPQHF. The CDR3, as DNA: TGTGCCAGCAGTTACTGGGGGGGCAATCAGCCCCAGCATTTT.